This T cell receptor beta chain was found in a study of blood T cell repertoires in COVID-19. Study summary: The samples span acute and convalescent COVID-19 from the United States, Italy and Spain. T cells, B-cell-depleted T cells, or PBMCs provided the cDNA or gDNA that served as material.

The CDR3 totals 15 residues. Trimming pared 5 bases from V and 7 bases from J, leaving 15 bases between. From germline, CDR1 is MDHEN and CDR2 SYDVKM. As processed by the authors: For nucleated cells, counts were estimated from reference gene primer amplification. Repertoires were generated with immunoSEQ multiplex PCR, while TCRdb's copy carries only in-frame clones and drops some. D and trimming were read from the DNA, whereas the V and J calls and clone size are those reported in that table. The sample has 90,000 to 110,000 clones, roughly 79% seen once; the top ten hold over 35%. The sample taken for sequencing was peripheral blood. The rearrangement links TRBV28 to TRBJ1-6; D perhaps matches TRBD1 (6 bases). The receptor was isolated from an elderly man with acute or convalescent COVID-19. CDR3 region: CASSPYGTSNSPLHF. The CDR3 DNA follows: TGTGCCAGCAGTCCGTACGGGACATCCAATTCACCCCTCCACTTT.